Following are 13 T cell receptor beta chains from one sample sequenced in a study of beta chain features in type 1 diabetes. The authors reverse transcribed all of the isolated RNA, so sequencing captured expressed TCRB transcripts. The protocol was immunoSEQ multiplex PCR, while the TCRdb copy is restricted to in-frame clones and leaves out a portion. The sample lists 450,000 to 550,000 clones; approximately 28% were seen once. Specimen: naive CD4+ T cells from blood. The receptor source for this set is a man younger than 30 in good health.

The chain is built from TRBV18 and TRBJ1-5; weak D call: TRBD1 (6 bases). Trimming left V 0 bases short and J 6 bases short, with 12 bases between. Germline lookup yields CDR1 KGHSH and CDR2 LQKENI. The CDR3 is 15 residues long. CDR3 sequence reads: CASSPPGGLSQPQHF. CDR3 nucleotide sequence: TGTGCCAGCTCACCACCGGGGGGGCTTAGTCAGCCCCAGCATTTT.

A single count supports this clone. The J gene is TRBJ2-1, the V gene TRBV4-3; 8 nucleotides agree with TRBD2. Losses at the gene ends were 2 bases for V and 6 bases for J; bases not matched to a gene: 9. CDR3 length: 16 residues. Looked up from germline, CDR1 is LGHNA and CDR2 is YSLEER. The DNA for the CDR3 is TGCGCCAGCAGCCAAACCGGGACTAGTGGGGTCAATGAGCAGTTCTTC. Translation gives CASSQTGTSGVNEQFF.

The J gene is TRBJ1-2, the V gene TRBV14; D is uncertain. Germline CDR1 SGHDN, CDR2 FVKESK. Between the trimmed V and J ends, which lost 2 bases and 1 base, there was a span of 11 bases. The CDR3 is 15 residues long. CDR3 sequence: CASSQNRLGNYGYTF. In nucleotides, the CDR3 is TGTGCCAGCAGCCAAAATCGGCTGGGTAACTATGGCTACACCTTC.

The chain couples TRBV4-2 to TRBJ2-2, with TRBD2 identical over 11 bases. The CDR3 has 16 amino acids. From germline, CDR1 is LGHNA and CDR2 YNFKEQ. V dropped 0 bases and J dropped 6; count of bases not matched to a gene: 3. CDR3 nucleotides: TGTGCCAGCAGCCAAGAGGCTAGCGGGAGGTCCGGGGAGCTGTTTTTT. Protein sequence: CASSQEASGRSGELFF.

This clone was counted between two and nine times. V usage is TRBV7-9 and J usage is TRBJ2-1; weak D call: TRBD1 (7 bases). Deletions cut 5 bases from V and 3 bases from J, with 11 bases between. CDR3 length equals 14 residues. The germline V gene encodes CDR1 SEHNR and CDR2 FQNEAQ (reference sequence). The CDR3 reads CASSGGTDYNEQFF. The CDR3 DNA sequence: TGTGCCAGCAGCGGAGGGACAGACTACAATGAGCAGTTCTTC.

The chain carries TRBV7-2 and TRBJ2-3; the D call may be TRBD1 or TRBD2 (7 bases each). The V end was cut by 8 bases, the J end by 3 bases, with 15 bases between. This CDR3 spans 14 amino acids. Germline CDR1 is SGHTA and CDR2 is FQGNSA. CDR3 nucleotide sequence: TGTGCCAGCTCCCCCAGGGGGGGAACAGATACGCAGTATTTT. Protein: CASSPRGGTDTQYF.

The J gene is TRBJ2-1, the V gene TRBV10-3; 8 bases match TRBD1. From germline, CDR1 is ENHRY and CDR2 SYGVKD. The CDR3 extends over 17 amino acids. The trim removed 0 bases at V and 0 bases at J, leaving 4 bases unmatched. The CDR3 loop is CAISESTGVASYNEQFF. The CDR3 nucleotides are TGTGCCATCAGTGAGTCGACAGGGGTAGCCTCCTACAATGAGCAGTTCTTC.

The V and J genes are TRBV7-6 and TRBJ2-1; 7 bases map to TRBD1. Germline CDR1 and CDR2: SGHVS and FNYEAQ. J lost 3 bases, V lost 0 bases, and 8 bases had no gene match. CDR3 length: 17 amino acids. Here the CDR3 reads CASSLAVPGTVYNEQFF. The DNA of the CDR3 is TGTGCCAGCAGCTTAGCGGTTCCCGGGACAGTCTACAATGAGCAGTTCTTC.

The V and J genes are TRBV28 and TRBJ1-4; TRBD1 aligns across 8 bases. Germline V gene lookup returns CDR1 MDHEN and CDR2 SYDVKM. The V gene end was trimmed by 6 bases and the J gene end by 1 base; junction bases not matched to a gene: 4. The CDR3 is made up of 15 amino acids. As DNA, the CDR3 is TGTGCCAGCAGAAACGGACAGGGAACTAATGAAAAACTGTTTTTT. Its translation is CASRNGQGTNEKLFF.

The sample holds a few counts of this clone. The chain has TRBV7-2 and TRBJ1-1; the D gene is possibly TRBD1 (6 bases). Deletions cut 5 bases from V and 8 bases from J, with 12 bases between. CDR1 SGHTA and CDR2 FQGNSA come from the germline V gene. The CDR3 length is 12 residues. CDR3 in amino acids: CASSPTDREAFF. The CDR3 DNA reads TGTGCCAGCAGCCCAACGGACAGAGAAGCTTTCTTT.

The genes are TRBV30 and TRBJ1-5; D gene ambiguous. Per the germline V gene, CDR1 is GTSNPN and CDR2 is SVGIG (reference sequence). The CDR3 runs 14 residues. Trimming took 7 bases from V and 1 from J, leaving 14 bases between them. CDR3 DNA sequence: TGTGCCTTTCAGGACCAAACGAGCAATCAGCCCCAGCATTTT. Amino acid sequence: CAFQDQTSNQPQHF.

The chain links TRBV6-1 to TRBJ2-5; no clear D gene. The germline V gene encodes CDR1 MNHNS and CDR2 SASEGT. Trimming removed 2 bases at V and 4 bases at J, with 17 bases between. This CDR3 contains 16 residues. CDR3 in amino acids: CASSEKVAAQRETQYF. CDR3 sequence (DNA): TGTGCCAGCAGTGAAAAGGTGGCAGCTCAGCGAGAGACCCAGTACTTC.

The chain combines TRBV9 with TRBJ2-1; 12 bases fit TRBD2. Germline V gene sequence: CDR1 SGDLS, CDR2 YYNGEE. This CDR3 has 16 residues. The V segment lost 3 bases and the J segment 5 bases; nucleotides outside the gene matches: 6. The CDR3 DNA reads as TGTGCCAGCAGCGCAAAACTAGCGGGAGGCGACAATGAGCAGTTCTTC. As protein: CASSAKLAGGDNEQFF.